The present T cell receptor beta chain was sequenced within a study of blood T cell repertoires in COVID-19. Whole-study context: T cells, B-cell-depleted T cells, or PBMCs provided the cDNA or gDNA that served as material.

The Seattle site enrolled patients during active infection and followed them longitudinally. Trimming removed 6 bases from V and 3 bases from J, with 5 bases in between. Germline-derived CDR1 and CDR2 are MDHEN and SYDVKM. The CDR3 covers 11 residues. Authors' processing steps: Reference gene primer amplification in the assay estimated nucleated cell counts. Clones were sequenced by immunoSEQ multiplex PCR, and TCRdb holds only the in-frame ones, with some missing. D and trimming were read from the DNA, whereas the V and J calls and clone size are those reported in that table. The sample yields a few hundred thousand clones, roughly 89% seen once.

The chain uses TRBV28 and TRBJ1-2; no firm D call. Source material: peripheral blood. This receptor was taken from a woman aged 30 to 39 with COVID-19, enrolled during active disease. Written as DNA, the CDR3 is TGTGCCAGCAGCAGATACTATGGCTACACCTTC. Protein product: CASSRYYGYTF.